The 30 T cell receptor beta chains presented below share a single source sample, sequenced in a study of shared clonotypes between healthy human individuals. Naive CD8 cells, CD45RO-negative and positively selected for CCR7, excluded terminally differentiated effector memory CD45RA+ cells. The assay was immunoSEQ multiplex PCR, and TCRdb's table has in-frame clones only and misses some. The top ten clones hold 1.2% of a sample with about 1,800,000 clones, over 85% of them seen once. The sample consisted of naive CD8+ T cells sorted from blood. Receptors were obtained from a man between 18 and 29 years old in good health.

This clone was recorded only once. The chain has TRBV7-9 and TRBJ2-1, with no clear D. CDR3 length: 14 residues. CDR1 and CDR2 from the germline V gene are SEHNR and FQNEAQ (reference sequence). V lost 1 base, J lost 6 bases, and 10 bases lay in between. This CDR3 is CASSLEGIRNEQFF. CDR3 nucleotides: TGTGCCAGCAGCTTAGAGGGCATCCGCAATGAGCAGTTCTTC.

This rearrangement joins TRBV6-6 to TRBJ2-5; the match to TRBD2 covers 9 bases. Germline V gene data show CDR1 as MNHNY and CDR2 as SVGAGI (reference sequence). J gave up 4 bases and V 5 bases, and 8 bases lay outside the gene matches. The CDR3 has 15 amino acids. The CDR3 spells CASSRVAGGGETQYF. Here the CDR3 DNA reads TGTGCCAGCAGTAGAGTGGCGGGAGGGGGAGAGACCCAGTACTTC.

The V and J genes are TRBV6-5 and TRBJ2-3; TRBD1 agrees at 10 bases. V trimming: 6 bases; J trimming: 5 bases; junction bases outside the gene matches: 5. This CDR3 contains 14 residues. The germline CDR1 and CDR2 sequences are MNHEY and SVGAGI. For the CDR3, the DNA is TGTGCCAGCAGCGGGACAGGGGTGGGAGATACGCAGTATTTT. Its protein is CASSGTGVGDTQYF.

V gene TRBV10-1 combines with J gene TRBJ2-3, with D possibly matching TRBD2 (5 bases). The CDR3 spans 13 residues. Between the trimmed V and J ends, which lost 7 bases and 2 bases, there was a span of 10 bases. Germline CDR1 WNHNN, CDR2 SYGVQD (reference sequence). The CDR3 DNA reads TGCGCCAGCACGGCGGGCGACACAGATACGCAGTATTTT. Amino acid sequence: CASTAGDTDTQYF.

This clone was recorded only once. CDR3 residues: CASSSDTLITGELFF. CDR3 DNA sequence: TGTGCCAGCAGCTCCGACACCCTAATCACCGGGGAGCTGTTTTTT. The chain combines TRBV13 with TRBJ2-2; D ambiguous. Germline assignment: CDR1 PRHDT and CDR2 FYEKMQ (reference sequence). V shed 4 bases and J shed 4 bases, with 13 bases lying between them. The CDR3 totals 15 residues.

The chain joins TRBV7-2 to TRBJ2-1, with a weak D call TRBD2 (5 bases). Germline CDR1 reads SGHTA; CDR2 reads FQGNSA. V lost 11 bases to trimming and J lost 4 bases, with 15 bases between them. The CDR3 has 13 amino acids. The CDR3 bases are TGTGCCTCCAAAGCGGCTAATTACAATGAGCAGTTCTTC. Translation: CASKAANYNEQFF. The full variable domain, completed using reference TRBV7-2 and TRBJ2-1, is GAGVSQSPSNKVTEKGKDVELRCDPISGHTALYWYRQSLGQGLEFLIYFQGNSAPDKSGLPSDRFSAERTGGSVSTLTIQRTQQEDSAVYLCASKAANYNEQFFGPGTRLTVL.

J is TRBJ2-1 and V is TRBV19; tentatively, D is TRBD2 (6 bases). Germline-derived CDR1 and CDR2 are LNHDA and SQIVND (reference sequence). This CDR3 contains 14 residues. V lost 5 bases to trimming and J lost 3 bases, with 11 bases between them. CDR3 amino acids: CASSFRDFYNEQFF. CDR3 DNA sequence: TGTGCCAGTAGTTTCCGGGACTTCTACAATGAGCAGTTCTTC.

The CDR3: CASSYSLGGTYEQYF. The CDR3 DNA reads TGTGCCAGCAGTTACTCTTTAGGGGGCACCTACGAGCAGTACTTC. V usage is TRBV6-5 and J usage is TRBJ2-7; 7 bases align to TRBD1. Looked up from germline, CDR1 is MNHEY and CDR2 is SVGAGI. The V gene end was trimmed by 0 bases and the J gene end by 2 bases; junction bases not matched to a gene: 4. The CDR3 is 15 amino acids.

The chain employs TRBV5-8 and TRBJ1-1; D possibly corresponds to TRBD1 (5 bases). Trimming took off 2 bases at V and 4 bases at J, with 12 bases between the two ends. The CDR3 consists of 14 residues. Germline V gene data show CDR1 as SGHTS and CDR2 as YDEGEE. The CDR3 coding sequence is TGTGCCAGCAGCTTAACAAGGGGTTCCACTGAAGCTTTCTTT. This encodes CASSLTRGSTEAFF.

The chain has TRBV6-5 and TRBJ2-7; a weak D match, TRBD2 (5 bases). The V end was cut by 6 bases, the J end by 3 bases, with 12 bases between. The CDR3 has 13 amino acids. The V gene's germline CDR1 is MNHEY and CDR2 SVGAGI. Here the CDR3 reads CASSPDGLYEQYF. The CDR3 DNA follows: TGTGCCAGCAGCCCCGACGGACTCTACGAGCAGTACTTC.

This clone was found once. This chain links TRBV5-4 with TRBJ2-7; no definite D call. The CDR3 has 13 residues. The germline V and J ends were trimmed by 0 bases and 7 bases, with 11 bases remaining between them. Per the germline V gene, CDR1 is SGHNT and CDR2 is YYREEE (reference sequence). The CDR3 sequence: CASSLDTYREQYF. CDR3 nucleotide sequence: TGTGCCAGCAGCTTGGATACTTATAGGGAGCAGTACTTC.

The chain carries TRBV11-2 and TRBJ2-4; 9 bases line up with TRBD1. J lost 6 bases, V lost 5 bases, and 11 bases had no gene match. This CDR3 comprises 16 residues. The germline V gene has CDR1 SGHAT and CDR2 FQNNGV. The chain's CDR3 is CASSLWTGEGVNIQYF. CDR3 nucleotides: TGTGCCAGCAGCCTATGGACAGGGGAGGGTGTAAACATTCAGTACTTC.

The rearrangement links TRBV10-1 to TRBJ2-2; 10 bases align to TRBD2. Germline V gives CDR1 WNHNN, CDR2 SYGVQD (reference sequence). The CDR3 runs 16 residues. V shed 2 bases and J 2 bases; nucleotides not matched to a gene: 2. The CDR3 reads CASSEQLAGNTGELFF. The CDR3, as DNA: TGCGCCAGCAGTGAGCAACTAGCGGGAAACACCGGGGAGCTGTTTTTT.

V is TRBV28 and J is TRBJ2-7; 9 nucleotides agree with TRBD1. The V gene's germline CDR1 is MDHEN and CDR2 SYDVKM. There are 15 residues in the CDR3. Unmatched junction bases numbered 9, after V lost 7 bases and J lost 2 bases. The CDR3 coding sequence is TGTGCCAGCACACAGGGGGCAGAAAGTCCCTACGAGCAGTACTTC. Protein product: CASTQGAESPYEQYF.

For the CDR3, the DNA is TGCGCCAGCAGCTTGTACGATGGGCCCCTCCACTTT. Its translation: CASSLYDGPLHF. The rearrangement uses TRBV5-1 and TRBJ1-6; unclear D gene. The CDR3 consists of 12 residues. The germline V gene has CDR1 SGHRS and CDR2 YFSETQ. V dropped 1 base and J dropped 13 bases, with 9 bases sitting between them.

The DNA for the CDR3 is TGTGCCAGCAGGGTAGACATCATTAGCAATCAGCCCCAGCATTTT. Translated: CASRVDIISNQPQHF. The gene calls are TRBV2 and TRBJ1-5, with D hard to call. The CDR3 totals 15 residues. The V gene lost 6 bases and the J gene lost 0 bases, with 12 bases spanning the gap. The germline V gene encodes CDR1 SNHLY and CDR2 FYNNEI.

The CDR3 DNA reads TGTGCCAGCAGCCGGACGATAGGATCCAACGAGCAGTACTTC. Protein sequence: CASSRTIGSNEQYF. V usage is TRBV7-9 and J usage is TRBJ2-7; no clear D. There are 14 residues in the CDR3. V lost 5 bases and J lost 5, with 16 bases in between. Per the germline V gene, CDR1 is SEHNR and CDR2 is FQNEAQ (reference sequence).

The chain links TRBV7-9 to TRBJ1-4; D is perhaps TRBD1 (5 bases). The CDR3 extends over 15 amino acids. Looked up from germline, CDR1 is SEHNR and CDR2 is FQNEAQ (reference sequence). V lost 4 bases and J 5 bases, leaving 14 bases between the germline ends. The CDR3 region has the DNA TGTGCCAGCAGCTCGCACGGCAGGGCAAATGAAAAACTGTTTTTT. Translated, it gives CASSSHGRANEKLFF.

J is TRBJ1-2 and V is TRBV28, with D possibly being TRBD1 (5 bases). Between the trimmed V and J ends, which lost 5 bases and 4 bases, there was a span of 17 bases. CDR1 MDHEN and CDR2 SYDVKM come from the germline V gene. This CDR3 region has 15 residues. The CDR3 loop reads CASSLTLQATYGYTF. The DNA of the CDR3 is TGTGCCAGCAGTCTCACTCTACAGGCGACCTATGGCTACACCTTC.

The chain uses TRBV7-2 and TRBJ1-6; D unclear. The CDR3 contains 14 residues. The V end was cut by 8 bases, the J end by 6 bases, with 14 bases between. Looked up from germline, CDR1 is SGHTA and CDR2 is FQGNSA. The CDR3 spells CASERLEVNSPLHF. CDR3 bases: TGTGCCAGCGAAAGATTGGAAGTTAATTCACCCCTCCACTTT.

V is TRBV4-3 and J is TRBJ2-2, with 7 bases matching TRBD2. Germline lookup yields CDR1 LGHNA and CDR2 YSLEER. This CDR3 is built from 14 residues. With 4 bases clipped from V and 4 bases from J, the junction kept 3 bases outside the gene matches. The CDR3 loop reads CASSLGTTTGELFF. The CDR3, as DNA: TGCGCCAGCAGCCTTGGGACTACCACCGGGGAGCTGTTTTTT.

V is TRBV6-5 and J is TRBJ1-2; TRBD1 matches 9 bases. This CDR3 is 14 amino acids long. V dropped 7 bases and J dropped 4; count of bases not matched to a gene: 7. Germline V gives CDR1 MNHEY, CDR2 SVGAGI. CDR3 protein: CASMMGQGTYGYTF. The CDR3 nucleotides read TGTGCCAGCATGATGGGACAGGGAACCTATGGCTACACCTTC.

The V gene is TRBV19, the J gene TRBJ2-7; 7 bases map to TRBD2. The CDR3 consists of 15 residues. Losses at the gene ends were 5 bases for V and 3 bases for J; bases not matched to a gene: 10. Per the germline V gene, CDR1 is LNHDA and CDR2 is SQIVND (reference sequence). CDR3 loop: CASSPAGLGNYEQYF. The CDR3 nucleotides read TGTGCCAGTAGTCCGGCCGGACTAGGGAACTACGAGCAGTACTTC.

The rearrangement links TRBV9 to TRBJ2-5, with 7 positions matching TRBD1. The V segment lost 4 bases and the J segment 2 bases; nucleotides outside the gene matches: 5. CDR3 length: 14 residues. The germline CDR1 and CDR2 sequences are SGDLS and YYNGEE. In nucleotides, the CDR3 is TGTGCCAGCAGCTCACGGACAGGTCAAGAGACCCAGTACTTC. Translating it yields CASSSRTGQETQYF.

The rearrangement uses TRBV5-1 and TRBJ2-7; 8 bases fit TRBD1. From germline, CDR1 is SGHRS and CDR2 YFSETQ. The CDR3 covers 13 residues. After removal of 3 bases from V and 5 bases from J, the junction contained 4 bases not matched to a gene. The CDR3 DNA is TGCGCCAGCAGCTACGGGACAGGACACGAGCAGTACTTC. As protein: CASSYGTGHEQYF.

This rearrangement joins TRBV9 to TRBJ2-2; D might be TRBD1 (6 bases). The germline V and J ends were trimmed by 6 bases and 4 bases, with 13 bases remaining between them. Germline V gives CDR1 SGDLS, CDR2 YYNGEE. The CDR3 is 14 residues long. The CDR3 DNA reads as TGTGCCAGCACGTACACAGGGACCACCGGGGAGCTGTTTTTT. Protein product: CASTYTGTTGELFF.

This rearrangement joins TRBV28 to TRBJ2-3, with a weak D call TRBD1 (6 bases). CDR1 is MDHEN, CDR2 SYDVKM, per germline. The germline V and J ends were trimmed by 6 bases and 2 bases, with 18 bases remaining between them. The CDR3 has 16 amino acids. The CDR3 sequence: CASSPWATGTTDTQYF. CDR3 sequence (DNA): TGTGCCAGCAGCCCCTGGGCAACAGGGACCACAGATACGCAGTATTTT.

CDR3 bases: TGTGCCAGCAGTTACCCGGGACAGGGGGAGGCTGGCTACACCTTC. It yields the protein CASSYPGQGEAGYTF. The rearrangement joins TRBV6-6 to TRBJ1-2, with 11 bases fitting TRBD1. V shed 2 bases and J 7 bases; nucleotides not matched to a gene: 6. CDR3 length equals 15 residues. Germline V CDR1 and CDR2: MNHNY, SVGAGI (reference sequence).

The CDR3 loop is CSGRTLGDTQYF. The DNA of the CDR3 is TGCAGCGGTAGGACTCTGGGAGATACGCAGTATTTT. The chain recombines TRBV29-1 with TRBJ2-3; D is possibly TRBD2 (5 bases). The V and J ends lost 7 bases and 5 bases respectively, with 13 bases between them. Germline V lookup: CDR1 SQVTM, CDR2 ANQGSEA. The CDR3 contains 12 residues.

The chain is built from TRBV13 and TRBJ1-2, with D possibly being TRBD1 (5 bases). The germline CDR1 and CDR2 sequences are PRHDT and FYEKMQ (reference sequence). The CDR3 is made up of 15 amino acids. V lost 5 bases to trimming and J lost 4 bases, with 17 bases between them. The CDR3 region is CASSRTMEEVYGYTF. In DNA, the CDR3 is TGTGCCAGCAGCCGGACAATGGAAGAAGTCTATGGCTACACCTTC. Based on the CDR3 plus reference TRBV13 and TRBJ1-2, the full variable domain is AAGVIQSPRHLIKEKRETATLKCYPIPRHDTVYWYQQGPGQDPQFLISFYEKMQSDKGSIPDRFSAQQFSDYHSELNMSSLELGDSALYFCASSRTMEEVYGYTFGSGTRLTVV.